This T cell receptor (beta chain) was sequenced in a study of T cell clonotyping in hematopoietic cell transplantation. Study summary: Pretransplant recipient samples were taken after cytoreduction.

Here immunoSEQ multiplex PCR was the method, and the copy in TCRdb shows in-frame clones only, minus some. The table records roughly 5,700 clones, around 80% of them present only once. About this clone: Its antigen is unknown.

The CDR3 has 14 amino acids. V lost 3 bases to trimming and J lost 8 bases; unmatched junction nucleotides: 4. The germline V gene encodes CDR1 SGHRS and CDR2 YFSETQ. Notes on the study in general: Recipient TCR diversity dropped after transplant; expanded clonotypes rose from day 30 to 180. Broader posttransplant TCR repertoire diversity was predicted by graft donor and pretransplant recipient Inverse Simpson Index values. At the given depth, recipient repertoires were over 97% de novo clonotypes.

The time point is: recipient sample about 28 days before transplant, after cytoreduction. This TCR was recovered from a woman in her forties or fifties with acute myeloid leukemia. Some clones in this sample may be carry-over from other donors' samples. The gene calls are TRBV5-1 and TRBJ1-4; 10 nucleotides line up with TRBD1. The specimen comprised peripheral blood mononuclear cells, sampled before stem cell transplant. This chain's CDR3 is CASSSGQGEEKLFF. CDR3 DNA: TGCGCCAGCAGCTCAGGACAGGGGGAAGAAAAACTGTTTTTT.